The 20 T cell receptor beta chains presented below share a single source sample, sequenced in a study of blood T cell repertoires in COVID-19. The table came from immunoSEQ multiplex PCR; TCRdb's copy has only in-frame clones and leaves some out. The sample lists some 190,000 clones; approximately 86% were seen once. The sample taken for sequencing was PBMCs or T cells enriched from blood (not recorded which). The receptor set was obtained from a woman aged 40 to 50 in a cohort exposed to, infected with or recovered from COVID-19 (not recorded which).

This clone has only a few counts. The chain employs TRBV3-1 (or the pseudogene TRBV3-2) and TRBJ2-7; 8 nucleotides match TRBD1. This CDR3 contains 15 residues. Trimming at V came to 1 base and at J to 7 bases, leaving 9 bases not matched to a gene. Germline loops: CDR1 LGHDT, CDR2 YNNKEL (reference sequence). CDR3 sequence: CASSQGPGQASEQYF. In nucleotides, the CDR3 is TGTGCCAGCAGCCAAGGACCGGGACAGGCGTCTGAGCAGTACTTC.

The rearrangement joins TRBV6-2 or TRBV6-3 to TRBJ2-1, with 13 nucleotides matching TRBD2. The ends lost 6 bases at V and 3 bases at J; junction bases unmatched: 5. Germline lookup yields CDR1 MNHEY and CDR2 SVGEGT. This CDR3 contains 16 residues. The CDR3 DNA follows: TGTGCCAGCAGCCCGTGGACTAGCGGGAGCTACAATGAGCAGTTCTTC. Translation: CASSPWTSGSYNEQFF.

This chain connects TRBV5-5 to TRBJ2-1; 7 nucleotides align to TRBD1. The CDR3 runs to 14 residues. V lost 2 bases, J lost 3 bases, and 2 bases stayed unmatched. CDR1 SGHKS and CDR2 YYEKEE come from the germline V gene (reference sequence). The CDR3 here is CASSFRGSYNEQFF. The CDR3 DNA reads TGTGCCAGCAGCTTCAGGGGGAGCTACAATGAGCAGTTCTTC.

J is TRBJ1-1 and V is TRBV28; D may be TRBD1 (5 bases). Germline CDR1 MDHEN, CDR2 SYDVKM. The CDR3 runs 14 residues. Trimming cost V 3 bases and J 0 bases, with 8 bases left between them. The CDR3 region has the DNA TGTGCCAGCAGTTTCGGGGGGATGAACACTGAAGCTTTCTTT. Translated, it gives CASSFGGMNTEAFF.

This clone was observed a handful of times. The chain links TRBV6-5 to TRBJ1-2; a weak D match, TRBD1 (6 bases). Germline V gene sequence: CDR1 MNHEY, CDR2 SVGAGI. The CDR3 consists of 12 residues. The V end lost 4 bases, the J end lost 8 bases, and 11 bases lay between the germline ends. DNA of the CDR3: TGTGCCAGCAGTTTTCCAGGGGACGGCTACACCTTC. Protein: CASSFPGDGYTF.

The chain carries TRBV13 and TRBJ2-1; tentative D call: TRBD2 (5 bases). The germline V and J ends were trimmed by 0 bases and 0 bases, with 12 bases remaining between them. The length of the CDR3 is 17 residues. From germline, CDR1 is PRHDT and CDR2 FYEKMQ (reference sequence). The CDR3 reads CASSLGKRLSSYNEQFF. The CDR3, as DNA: TGTGCCAGCAGCTTAGGCAAACGACTAAGCTCCTACAATGAGCAGTTCTTC.

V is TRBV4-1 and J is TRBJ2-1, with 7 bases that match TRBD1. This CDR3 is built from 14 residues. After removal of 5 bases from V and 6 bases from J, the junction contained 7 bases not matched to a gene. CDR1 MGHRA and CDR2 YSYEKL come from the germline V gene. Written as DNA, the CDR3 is TGCGCCAGCAGCTTGTCTAACAGGGGCAATGAGCAGTTCTTC. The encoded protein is CASSLSNRGNEQFF.

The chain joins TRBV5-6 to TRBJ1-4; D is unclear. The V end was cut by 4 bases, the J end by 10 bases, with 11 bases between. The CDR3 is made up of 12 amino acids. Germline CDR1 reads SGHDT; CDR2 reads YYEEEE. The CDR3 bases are TGTGCCAGCAGCCTCGGGAGCGGAAAACTGTTTTTT. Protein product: CASSLGSGKLFF. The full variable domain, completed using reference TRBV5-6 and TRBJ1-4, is DAGVTQSPTHLIKTRGQQVTLRCSPKSGHDTVSWYQQALGQGPQFIFQYYEEEERQRGNFPDRFSGHQFPNYSSELNVNALLLGDSALYLCASSLGSGKLFFGSGTQLSVL.

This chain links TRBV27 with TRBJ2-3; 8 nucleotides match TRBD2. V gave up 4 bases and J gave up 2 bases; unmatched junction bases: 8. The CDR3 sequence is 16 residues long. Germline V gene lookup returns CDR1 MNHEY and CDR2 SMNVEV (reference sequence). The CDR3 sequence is CASSSRIAGSTDTQYF. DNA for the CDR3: TGTGCCAGCAGTTCCCGAATAGCGGGGTCCACAGATACGCAGTATTTT.

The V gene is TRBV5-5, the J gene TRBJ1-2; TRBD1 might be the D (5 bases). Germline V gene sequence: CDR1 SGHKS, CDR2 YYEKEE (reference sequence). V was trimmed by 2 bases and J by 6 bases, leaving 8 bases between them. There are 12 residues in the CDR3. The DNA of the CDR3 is TGTGCCAGCAGCTTCCAACAGGATGGCTACACCTTC. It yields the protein CASSFQQDGYTF.

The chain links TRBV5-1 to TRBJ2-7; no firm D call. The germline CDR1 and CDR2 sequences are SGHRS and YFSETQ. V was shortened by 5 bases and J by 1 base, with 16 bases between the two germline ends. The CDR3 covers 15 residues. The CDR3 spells CASSFDTYESYEQYF. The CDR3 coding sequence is TGCGCCAGCAGTTTCGACACGTATGAATCCTACGAGCAGTACTTC.

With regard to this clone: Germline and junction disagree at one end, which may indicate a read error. In nucleotides, the CDR3 is TGTGCCAGCAGCGTAGATGGATCGACTGGGAACACCATATATTTT. This translates into CASSVDGSTGNTIYF. This chain uses TRBV9 with TRBJ1-3, with D unclear. This CDR3 region has 15 residues. The germline gives CDR1 SGDLS, CDR2 YYNGEE.

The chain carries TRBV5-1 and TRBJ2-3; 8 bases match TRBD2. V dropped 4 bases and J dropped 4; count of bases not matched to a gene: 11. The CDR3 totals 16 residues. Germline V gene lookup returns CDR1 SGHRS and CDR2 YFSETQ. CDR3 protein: CASSPPGAGEPDTQYF. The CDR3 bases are TGCGCCAGCAGCCCGCCGGGAGCGGGAGAACCAGATACGCAGTATTTT.

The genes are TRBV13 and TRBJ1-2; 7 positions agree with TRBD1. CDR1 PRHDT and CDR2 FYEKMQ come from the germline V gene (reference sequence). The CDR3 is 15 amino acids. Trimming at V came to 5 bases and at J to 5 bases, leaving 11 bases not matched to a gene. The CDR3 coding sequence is TGTGCCAGCAGCCAAGGGACAGACCCAATTTATGGCTACACCTTC. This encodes CASSQGTDPIYGYTF.

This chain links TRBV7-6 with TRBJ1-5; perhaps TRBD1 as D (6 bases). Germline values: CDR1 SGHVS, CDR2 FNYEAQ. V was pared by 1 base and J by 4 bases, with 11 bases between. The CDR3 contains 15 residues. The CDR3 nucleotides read TGTGCCAGCAGCTTAGTAGGGGGTAAGAATCAGCCCCAGCATTTT. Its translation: CASSLVGGKNQPQHF.

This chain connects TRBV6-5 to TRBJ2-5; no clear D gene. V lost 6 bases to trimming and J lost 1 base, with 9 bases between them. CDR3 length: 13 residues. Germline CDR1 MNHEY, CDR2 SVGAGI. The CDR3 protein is CASRLSGQETQYF. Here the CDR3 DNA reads TGTGCCAGCAGGTTATCGGGCCAAGAGACCCAGTACTTC.

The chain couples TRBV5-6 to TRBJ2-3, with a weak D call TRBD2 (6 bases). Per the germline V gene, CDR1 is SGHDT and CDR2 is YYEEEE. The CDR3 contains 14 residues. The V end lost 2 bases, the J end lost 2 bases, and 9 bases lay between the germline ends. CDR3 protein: CASSFAGLTDTQYF. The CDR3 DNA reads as TGTGCCAGCAGCTTTGCGGGACTCACAGATACGCAGTATTTT. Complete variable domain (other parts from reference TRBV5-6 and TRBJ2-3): DAGVTQSPTHLIKTRGQQVTLRCSPKSGHDTVSWYQQALGQGPQFIFQYYEEEERQRGNFPDRFSGHQFPNYSSELNVNALLLGDSALYLCASSFAGLTDTQYFGPGTRLTVL.

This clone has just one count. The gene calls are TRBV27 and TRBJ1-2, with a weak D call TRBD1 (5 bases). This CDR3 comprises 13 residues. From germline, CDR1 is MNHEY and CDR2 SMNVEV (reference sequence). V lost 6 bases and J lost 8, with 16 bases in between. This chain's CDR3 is CASSPRGSLGYTF. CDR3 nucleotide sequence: TGTGCCAGCAGCCCAAGGGGATCGTTGGGCTACACCTTC.

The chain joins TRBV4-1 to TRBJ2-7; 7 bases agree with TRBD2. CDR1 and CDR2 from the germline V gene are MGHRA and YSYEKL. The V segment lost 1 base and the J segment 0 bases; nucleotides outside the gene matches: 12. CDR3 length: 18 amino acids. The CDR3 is CASSQVLADPTSSYEQYF. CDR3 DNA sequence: TGCGCCAGCAGCCAAGTGCTAGCGGATCCGACCTCCTCCTACGAGCAGTACTTC.

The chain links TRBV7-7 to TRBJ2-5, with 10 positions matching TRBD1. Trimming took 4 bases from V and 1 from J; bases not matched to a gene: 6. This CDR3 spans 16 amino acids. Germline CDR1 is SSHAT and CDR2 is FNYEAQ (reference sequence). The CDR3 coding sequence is TGTGCCAGCAGCTCATCCCGACAGGGGGCCCAAGAGACCCAGTACTTC. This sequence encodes CASSSSRQGAQETQYF.